These 13 T cell receptor beta chains were all obtained from the same sample, sequenced in a study of OX40 agonist ivuxolimab in advanced cancers. Sequencing used immunoSEQ multiplex PCR; TCRdb keeps in-frame clones, though not all of them. The data contain fewer than 70,000 clones, approximately 80% of them singletons. The sequencing used CD4+ or CD8+ T cells sorted from blood, collected in a trial of the OX40 agonist ivuxolimab. The origin of the receptors is an adult with an advanced solid tumor such as melanoma, head and neck, liver or kidney cancer.

This clone appeared a single time. V usage is TRBV28 and J usage is TRBJ2-3, with D hard to call. The germline CDR1 and CDR2 sequences are MDHEN and SYDVKM. This CDR3 spans 15 amino acids. With 5 bases removed from V and 0 bases from J, the gap between germline ends came to 12 bases. The CDR3 DNA is TGTGCCAGCAGTCCCTTACCCATGAGCACAGATACGCAGTATTTT. This codes for CASSPLPMSTDTQYF.

The chain recombines TRBV7-9 with TRBJ2-1; D gene unclear. The CDR3 sequence is 18 residues long. V was shortened by 1 base and J by 3 bases, with 19 bases between the two germline ends. Germline lookup yields CDR1 SEHNR and CDR2 FQNEAQ (reference sequence). The CDR3 nucleotides read TGTGCCAGCAGCTTAGGAGTAATCTGGGTAGGAATCTACAATGAGCAGTTCTTC. Its protein product is CASSLGVIWVGIYNEQFF.

V usage is TRBV6-5 and J usage is TRBJ1-2, with D uncertain. Trimming took 4 bases from V and 6 from J, leaving 15 bases between them. Germline assignment: CDR1 MNHEY and CDR2 SVGAGI. The CDR3 extends over 14 amino acids. Here the CDR3 DNA reads TGTGCCAGCAGTTTAAGGACGGTCGCCGATGGCTACACCTTC. Amino acid sequence: CASSLRTVADGYTF.

The CDR3 DNA is TGTGCCAGCAGCTTTGAAGGCGGAGGGCCAAAGCAGCCCCAGCATTTT. It encodes CASSFEGGGPKQPQHF. This chain connects TRBV13 to TRBJ1-5; D gene ambiguous. The CDR3 has 16 amino acids. From germline, CDR1 is PRHDT and CDR2 FYEKMQ (reference sequence). The ends were cut back, 3 bases at V and 7 bases at J, with 19 bases in the middle.

V usage is TRBV20-1 and J usage is TRBJ2-5; no clear D. CDR1 DFQATT and CDR2 SNEGSKA come from the germline V gene (reference sequence). The CDR3 runs 10 residues. V was pared by 2 bases and J by 5 bases, with 3 bases between. Written as DNA, the CDR3 is TGCAGTGCTAGACTGGAGACCCAGTACTTC. Its translation is CSARLETQYF.

The chain carries TRBV4-1 and TRBJ2-1, with 12 bases aligning to TRBD2. CDR3 length: 20 amino acids. The trim removed 2 bases at V and 8 bases at J, leaving 19 bases unmatched. CDR1 and CDR2 (germline): MGHRA, YSYEKL. The CDR3 bases are TGCGCCAGCAGCCAACAACAGGTGCGGAAACTAGCGGGAGGCGGGGATGAGCAGTTCTTC. Translation: CASSQQQVRKLAGGGDEQFF.

The chain employs TRBV5-4 and TRBJ2-3; D may be TRBD2 (6 bases). The length of the CDR3 is 15 residues. CDR1 and CDR2 (germline): SGHNT, YYREEE (reference sequence). The germline V and J ends were trimmed by 4 bases and 2 bases, with 14 bases remaining between them. For the CDR3, the DNA is TGTGCCAGCAGCCGGGGAGGCGGGGACACAGATACGCAGTATTTT. The encoded protein is CASSRGGGDTDTQYF.

V usage is TRBV18 and J usage is TRBJ2-2; D could derive from TRBD1 or TRBD2 (5 bases each). The germline V and J ends were trimmed by 8 bases and 1 base, with 11 bases remaining between them. The germline gives CDR1 KGHSH, CDR2 LQKENI. CDR3 length equals 14 residues. The chain's CDR3 is CASALGGNTGELFF. The DNA for the CDR3 is TGTGCCAGCGCACTTGGGGGGAACACCGGGGAGCTGTTTTTT.

The J gene is TRBJ2-3, the V gene TRBV7-2; no firm D call. Trimming took 2 bases from V and 2 from J, leaving 2 bases between them. Germline V CDR1 and CDR2: SGHTA, FQGNSA. The CDR3 runs 12 residues. The CDR3 loop is CASSLITDTQYF. For the CDR3, the DNA is TGTGCCAGCAGCTTAATCACAGATACGCAGTATTTT.

The chain links TRBV5-1 to TRBJ2-1, with 8 bases that match TRBD2. The V and J ends lost 3 bases and 3 bases, in that order; junction bases with no gene match: 11. The CDR3 extends over 17 amino acids. Looked up from germline, CDR1 is SGHRS and CDR2 is YFSETQ. CDR3 residues: CASSSVGAGAHYNEQFF. CDR3 nucleotide sequence: TGCGCCAGCAGCTCCGTAGGAGCGGGAGCCCACTACAATGAGCAGTTCTTC.

This clone has more than one count but fewer than ten. The genes are TRBV5-1 and TRBJ2-1; 11 bases match TRBD2. The CDR3 totals 18 residues. V was pared by 4 bases and J by 2 bases, with 11 bases of the junction left unmatched. Per the germline V gene, CDR1 is SGHRS and CDR2 is YFSETQ. CDR3: CASSMEGLAETPYNEQFF. The CDR3 region has the DNA TGCGCCAGCAGCATGGAGGGACTAGCGGAGACCCCCTACAATGAGCAGTTCTTC.

The gene calls are TRBV19 and TRBJ1-4, with a weak D call TRBD1 (5 bases). This CDR3 region has 16 residues. V lost 8 bases and J lost 7, with 23 bases in between. Germline V CDR1 and CDR2: LNHDA, SQIVND (reference sequence). CDR3 sequence (DNA): TGTGCCAGTTCCCAATCATGGGGGGAGATCGGTGAAAAACTGTTTTTT. This translates into CASSQSWGEIGEKLFF.

V usage is TRBV6-6 and J usage is TRBJ2-3, with D possibly matching TRBD2 (6 bases). This CDR3 contains 16 residues. Trimming removed 0 bases from V and 4 bases from J, with 14 bases in between. Germline CDR1 is MNHNY and CDR2 is SVGAGI (reference sequence). CDR3 coding DNA: TGTGCCAGCAGTTACTCAGCGGGCCCTGAGGCAGATACGCAGTATTTT. Translated, it gives CASSYSAGPEADTQYF.